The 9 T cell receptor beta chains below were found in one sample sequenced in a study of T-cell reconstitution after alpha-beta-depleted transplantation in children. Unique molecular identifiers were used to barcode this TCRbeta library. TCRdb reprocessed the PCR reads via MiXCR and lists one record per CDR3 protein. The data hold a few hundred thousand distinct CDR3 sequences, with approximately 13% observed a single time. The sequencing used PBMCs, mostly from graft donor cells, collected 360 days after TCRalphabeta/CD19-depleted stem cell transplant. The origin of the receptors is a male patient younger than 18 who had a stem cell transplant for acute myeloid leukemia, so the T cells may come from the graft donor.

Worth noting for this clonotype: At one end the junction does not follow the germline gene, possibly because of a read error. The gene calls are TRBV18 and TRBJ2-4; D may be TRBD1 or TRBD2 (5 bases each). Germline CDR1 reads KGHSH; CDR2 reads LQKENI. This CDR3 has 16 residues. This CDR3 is CASSAGGNLAKNIHYF. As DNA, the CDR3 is TGTGCCAGCTCCGCTGGGGGAAATCTAGCCAAAAACATTCACTACTTC.

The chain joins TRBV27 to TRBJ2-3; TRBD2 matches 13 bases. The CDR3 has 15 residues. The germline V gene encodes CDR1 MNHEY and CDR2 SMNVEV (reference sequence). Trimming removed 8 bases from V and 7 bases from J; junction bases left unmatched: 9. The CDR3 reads CASGELAGGPHTQYF. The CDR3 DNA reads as TGTGCCAGCGGAGAACTAGCGGGAGGGCCGCATACGCAGTATTTT.

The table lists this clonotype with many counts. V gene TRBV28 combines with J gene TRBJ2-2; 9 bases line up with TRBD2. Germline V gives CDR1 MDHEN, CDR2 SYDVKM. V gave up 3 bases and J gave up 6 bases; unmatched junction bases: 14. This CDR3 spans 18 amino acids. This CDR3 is CASSFPPLAGGRAGELFF. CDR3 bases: TGTGCCAGCAGTTTTCCCCCGCTCGCGGGAGGGAGGGCCGGGGAGCTGTTTTTT.

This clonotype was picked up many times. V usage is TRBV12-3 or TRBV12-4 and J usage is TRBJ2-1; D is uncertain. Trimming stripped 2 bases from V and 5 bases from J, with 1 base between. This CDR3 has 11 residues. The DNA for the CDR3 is TGTGCCAGCAGTTTAAACAATGAGCAGTTCTTC. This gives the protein CASSLNNEQFF.

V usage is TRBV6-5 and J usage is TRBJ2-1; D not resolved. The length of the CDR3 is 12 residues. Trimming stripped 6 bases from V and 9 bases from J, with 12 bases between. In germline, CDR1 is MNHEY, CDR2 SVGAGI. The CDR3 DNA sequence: TGTGCCAGCAGGGCCCCCGGTGGTGAGCAGTTCTTC. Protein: CASRAPGGEQFF.

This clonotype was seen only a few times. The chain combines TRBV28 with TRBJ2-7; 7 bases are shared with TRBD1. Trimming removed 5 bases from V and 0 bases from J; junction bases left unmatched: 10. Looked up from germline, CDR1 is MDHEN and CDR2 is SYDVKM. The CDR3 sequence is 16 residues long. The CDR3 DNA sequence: TGTGCCAGCAGTCTAACCAGGGACAGATACTCCTACGAGCAGTACTTC. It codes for CASSLTRDRYSYEQYF.

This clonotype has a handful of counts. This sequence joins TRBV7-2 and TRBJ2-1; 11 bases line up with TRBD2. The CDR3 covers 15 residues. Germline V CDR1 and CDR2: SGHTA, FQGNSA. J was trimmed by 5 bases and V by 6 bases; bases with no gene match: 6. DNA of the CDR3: TGTGCCAGCAGAGCGACTAGCGGGATCAACAATGAGCAGTTCTTC. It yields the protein CASRATSGINNEQFF.

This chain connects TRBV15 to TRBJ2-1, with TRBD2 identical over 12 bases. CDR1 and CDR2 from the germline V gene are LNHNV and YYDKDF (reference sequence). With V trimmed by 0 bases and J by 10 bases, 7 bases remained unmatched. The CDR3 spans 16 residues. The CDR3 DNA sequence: TGTGCCACCAGCAGAGATCAAGGACTAGCGGGACCGGAGCAGTTCTTC. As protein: CATSRDQGLAGPEQFF.

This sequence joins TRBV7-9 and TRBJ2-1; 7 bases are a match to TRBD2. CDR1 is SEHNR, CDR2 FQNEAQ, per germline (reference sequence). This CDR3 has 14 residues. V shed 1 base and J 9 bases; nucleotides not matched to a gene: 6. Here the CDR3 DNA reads TGTGCCAGCAGCTTAGGAAATAGCGGGTCTGAGCAGTTCTTC. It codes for CASSLGNSGSEQFF.